This is a list of T cell receptor beta chains from one sample in a study of T cell responses to AZD1222 COVID-19 vaccine. The table came from immunoSEQ multiplex PCR; TCRdb's copy has only in-frame clones and leaves some out. The sample lists about 140,000 clones; 90% to 95% were seen once. Material: peripheral blood, obtained 28 days after the second AZD1222 dose. These receptor sequences come from an adult who received the AZD1222 COVID-19 vaccine. Both conserved end residues are part of each CDR3. The D gene is left open where the match is weak. Expanded clones get a size class; other rows say once, few or many, or leave the size out.

>TRBJ1-6|TRBV7-2|-|-
TGTGCCAGCAGCTTAGCACAGAATTCACCCCTCCACTTT
CASSLAQNSPLHF
>TRBJ2-5|TRBV4-3|-|-
TGCGCCAGCAGCCACGAAGAGGAAGAGACCCAGTACTTC
CASSHEEEETQYF
>TRBJ2-1|TRBV7-9|-|-
TGTGCCTGGGGCCCGGCCTATGAGCAGTTCTTC
CAWGPAYEQFF
>TRBJ2-2|TRBV9|-|-
TGTGCCAGCAGCGTCTCGCAGGGGAACACCGGGGAGCTGTTTTTT
CASSVSQGNTGELFF
>TRBJ1-5|TRBV19|-|TRBD1
TGTGCCAGTAGTAGGAGGGGGCGCGATCAGCCCCAGCATTTT
CASSRRGRDQPQHF
>TRBJ1-1|TRBV18|many|-
TGTGCCAGCTCACTTACAGGATATGAAGCTTTCTTT
CASSLTGYEAFF
>TRBJ2-2|TRBV2|-|TRBD2
TGTGCCAGCAGGGGGACTAGCCCGGGGACCGGGGAGCTGTTTTTT
CASRGTSPGTGELFF
>TRBJ2-7|TRBV6-2/TRBV6-3|-|-
TGTGCCAGCAGTTGGGACGCGGGTTACTCCTACGAGCAGTACTTC
CASSWDAGYSYEQYF
>TRBJ2-7|TRBV7-6|-|-
TGTGCCAGCAGCTTAGAGATAGCGGATTCCTACGAGCAGTACTTC
CASSLEIADSYEQYF
>TRBJ1-1|TRBV29-1|-|-
TGCAGCGTTGTCCCAGGAAACACTGAAGCTTTCTTT
CSVVPGNTEAFF
>TRBJ1-5|TRBV6-5|-|TRBD1
TGTGCCAGCAGCGTGACAGGGGGCGGAATCCAGCCCCAGCATTTT
CASSVTGGGIQPQHF
>TRBJ2-3|TRBV24-1|-|TRBD2
TGTGCCACCAGAGATAGCGGGGCCCCCGATACGCAGTATTTT
CATRDSGAPDTQYF
>TRBJ1-1|TRBV9|-|-
TGTGCCAGCAGCGTAGGGTCTCCTGGACGGTCTTTCTTT
CASSVGSPGRSFF
>TRBJ2-1|TRBV7-2|-|-
TGTGCCAGCAGCGATGACCTAAACAATGAGCAGTTCTTC
CASSDDLNNEQFF
>TRBJ1-5|TRBV23-1|-|-
TGCGCCAGCAGTCAAGGTCCCCGCCGCCCGGGGAATCAGCCCCAGCATTTT
CASSQGPRRPGNQPQHF
>TRBJ1-4|TRBV19|-|-
TGTGCCACGAAGGGTGGGGGTGAAAAACTGTTTTTT
CATKGGGEKLFF
>TRBJ1-2|TRBV7-2|-|TRBD1
TGTGCCAGCAGCTTAGGGGACAGCTATTGGAACTATGGCTACACCTTC
CASSLGDSYWNYGYTF
>TRBJ2-3|TRBV9|-|TRBD2
TGTGCCAGCAGCGTATCAAAGACTAGCCGGGGGCAGTATTTT
CASSVSKTSRGQYF
>TRBJ2-3|TRBV29-1|-|TRBD2
TGCGGAACATCTCGGGGACTAGCGTTGTCAGATACGCAGTATTTT
CGTSRGLALSDTQYF
>TRBJ2-1|TRBV7-3|-|-
TGTGCCAGCAGCTTATTTGCGGACTCCTACAATGAGCAGTTCTTC
CASSLFADSYNEQFF
>TRBJ2-5|TRBV18|-|-
TGTGCCAGCTCACCCCGGGTTGAGGGTCGGGAGACCCAGTACTTC
CASSPRVEGRETQYF
>TRBJ1-1|TRBV4-1|once|-
TGCGCCAGCAGCCTAAGGAGTGTAGGGAACACTGAAGCTTTCTTT
CASSLRSVGNTEAFF
>TRBJ2-5|TRBV11-2|-|-
TGTGCCAGCAGCTCTCACCTACAGAGTAAAGAGACCCAGTACTTC
CASSSHLQSKETQYF
>TRBJ1-2|TRBV5-4|-|-
TGTGCCAGCAGTTCGGGACAAACGATCTATGGCTACACCTTC
CASSSGQTIYGYTF
>TRBJ2-1|TRBV9|-|TRBD2
TGTGCCAGCAGCGTGACTAGCGGGAGGGGTATCTACAATGAGCAGTTCTTC
CASSVTSGRGIYNEQFF
>TRBJ2-7|TRBV6-2/TRBV6-3|-|TRBD1
TGTGCCAGCAGTTACGGTACAGGGGGGACCTACGAGCAGTACTTC
CASSYGTGGTYEQYF
>TRBJ1-4|TRBV6-5|-|-
TGTGCCAGCAGTTACTCCACAGGAAGCCCTAATGAAAAACTGTTTTTT
CASSYSTGSPNEKLFF
>TRBJ1-1|TRBV6-5|-|-
TGTGCCAGCAGGCGCCCGGAGCGTGACACTGAAGCTTTCTTT
CASRRPERDTEAFF
>TRBJ1-1|TRBV10-3|-|-
TGTGCCATCAGTGAAGGGGGTGGCACTGAAGCTTTCTTT
CAISEGGGTEAFF
>TRBJ2-7|TRBV4-3|-|-
TGCGCCAGCAGCTTCGGACCGGGTGCCAGTGGCGAGCAGTACTTC
CASSFGPGASGEQYF
>TRBJ2-2|TRBV7-9|-|-
TGTGCCAGCAGCTCGCTGGGGGGGGAGCTGTTTTTT
CASSSLGGELFF
>TRBJ2-3|TRBV6-4|-|-
TGTGCCAGCAGTGAGGACCTCACAGATACGCAGTATTTT
CASSEDLTDTQYF
>TRBJ2-1|TRBV19|-|TRBD2
TGTGCCAGTAGTGTGACTAGCGGGAGCTCCAATGAGCAGTTCTTC
CASSVTSGSSNEQFF
>TRBJ2-1|TRBV2|-|TRBD2
TGTGCCAGCAGTGAAGTTCGGCTAGCGGTCTACAATGAGCAGTTCTTC
CASSEVRLAVYNEQFF
>TRBJ2-6|TRBV5-6|-|-
TGTGCCAGCAGCTTGGGGGAGGCAGGGCCCTCTGGGGCCAACGTCCTGACTTTC
CASSLGEAGPSGANVLTF